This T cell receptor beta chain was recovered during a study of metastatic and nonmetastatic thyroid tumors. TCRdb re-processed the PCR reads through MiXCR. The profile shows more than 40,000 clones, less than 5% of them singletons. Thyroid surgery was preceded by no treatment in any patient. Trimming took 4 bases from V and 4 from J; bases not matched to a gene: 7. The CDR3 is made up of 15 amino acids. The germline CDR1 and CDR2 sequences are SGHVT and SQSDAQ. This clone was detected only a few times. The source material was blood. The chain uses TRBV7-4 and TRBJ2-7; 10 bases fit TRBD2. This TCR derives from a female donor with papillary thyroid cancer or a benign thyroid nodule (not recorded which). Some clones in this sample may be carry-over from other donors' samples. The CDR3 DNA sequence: TGTGCCAGCAGCTCCCCCGGGACTAGCGCTTACGAGCAGTACTTC. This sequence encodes CASSSPGTSAYEQYF.